The 6 T cell receptor beta chains presented below share a single source sample, sequenced in a study of shared clonotypes between healthy human individuals. Here immunoSEQ multiplex PCR was the method, and the copy in TCRdb shows in-frame clones only, minus some. The table includes over a million clones, approximately 96% detected once. The specimen was naive CD4+ T cells sorted from blood. Specified subset: CD45RA+ positively selected. These receptors all stem from a man between 25 and 39 years old in good health.

The chain joins TRBV2 to TRBJ2-1; the match to TRBD2 covers 10 bases. The germline gives CDR1 SNHLY, CDR2 FYNNEI. There are 14 residues in the CDR3. V shed 7 bases, J shed 9 bases, and the junction held 9 bases outside the gene matches. The CDR3 bases are TGTGCCAGCATCGGTCTAGCGGGAGCGGGTGAGCAGTTCTTC. Protein sequence: CASIGLAGAGEQFF.

Of note for this clone: Distinct nucleotide sequences in the sample also encode this CDR3. The chain carries TRBV7-2 and TRBJ2-3; D is uncertain. The CDR3 extends over 15 amino acids. V lost 1 base and J lost 0, with 8 bases in between. In germline, CDR1 is SGHTA, CDR2 FQGNSA. The CDR3 is CASSLDRVSTDTQYF. The CDR3 region has the DNA TGTGCCAGCAGCTTAGATCGGGTTAGCACAGATACGCAGTATTTT.

The DNA for the CDR3 is TGCGCCAGCAGTGTCAGGGGTAGGTCAGATACGCAGTATTTT. Amino acids: CASSVRGRSDTQYF. The chain carries TRBV10-2 and TRBJ2-3; a possible D gene is TRBD1 (6 bases). Germline lookup yields CDR1 WSHSY and CDR2 SAAADI. With 4 bases removed from V and 4 bases from J, the gap between germline ends came to 12 bases. CDR3 size: 14 residues.

The V call is TRBV7-9, the J call TRBJ1-1, with a possible D match to TRBD1 (6 bases). Germline CDR1 reads SEHNR; CDR2 reads FQNEAQ (reference sequence). This CDR3 region has 15 residues. Deletions cut 5 bases from V and 1 base from J, with 14 bases between. In nucleotides, the CDR3 is TGTGCCAGCAGCGCATCAGGGGCCGGGAACACTGAAGCTTTCTTT. This gives the protein CASSASGAGNTEAFF.

This rearrangement joins TRBV9 to TRBJ2-7, with TRBD2 matching over 7 bases. Trimming took 2 bases from V and 2 from J; bases not matched to a gene: 4. Germline lookup yields CDR1 SGDLS and CDR2 YYNGEE. CDR3 size: 14 residues. This CDR3 reads CASSVLAGPYEQYF. The CDR3 nucleotides read TGTGCCAGCAGCGTCTTAGCGGGTCCCTACGAGCAGTACTTC.

This CDR3 reads CASSYPSLAGGETQYF. The CDR3 DNA sequence: TGTGCCAGCAGTTACCCCAGTCTAGCGGGTGGGGAGACCCAGTACTTC. The chain uses TRBV6-5 and TRBJ2-5, with TRBD2 matching 8 bases. The CDR3 has 16 amino acids. Trimming cost V 2 bases and J 5 bases; bases outside gene matches: 10. Germline values: CDR1 MNHEY, CDR2 SVGAGI.